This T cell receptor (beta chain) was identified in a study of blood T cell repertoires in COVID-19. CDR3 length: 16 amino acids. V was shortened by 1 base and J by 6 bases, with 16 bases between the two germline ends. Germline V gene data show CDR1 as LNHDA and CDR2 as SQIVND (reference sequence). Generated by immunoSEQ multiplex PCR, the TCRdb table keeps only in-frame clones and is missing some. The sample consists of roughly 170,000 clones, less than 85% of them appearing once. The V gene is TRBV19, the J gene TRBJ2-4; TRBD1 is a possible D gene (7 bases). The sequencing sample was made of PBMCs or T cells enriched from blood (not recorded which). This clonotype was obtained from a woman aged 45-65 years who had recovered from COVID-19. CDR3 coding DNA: TGTGCCAGTAGTATAGGACCAGGGGGGCGGAGAAACATTCAGTACTTC. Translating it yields CASSIGPGGRRNIQYF.